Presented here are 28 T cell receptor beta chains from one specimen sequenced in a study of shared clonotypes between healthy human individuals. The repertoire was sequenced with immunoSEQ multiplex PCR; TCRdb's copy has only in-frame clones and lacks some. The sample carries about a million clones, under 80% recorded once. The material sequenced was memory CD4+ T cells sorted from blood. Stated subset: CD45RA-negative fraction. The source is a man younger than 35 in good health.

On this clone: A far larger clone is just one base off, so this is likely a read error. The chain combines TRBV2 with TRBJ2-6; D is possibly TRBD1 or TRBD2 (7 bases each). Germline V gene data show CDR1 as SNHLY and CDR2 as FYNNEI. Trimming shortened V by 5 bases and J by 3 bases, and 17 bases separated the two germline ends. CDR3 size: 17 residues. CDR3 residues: CASSQKGRGLGANVLTF. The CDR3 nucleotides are TGTGCCAGCAGTCAAAAGGGGAGGGGGCTTGGGGCCAACGTCCTGACTTTC. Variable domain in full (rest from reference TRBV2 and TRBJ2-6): EPEVTQTPSHQVTQMGQEVILRCVPISNHLYFYWYRQILGQKVEFLVSFYNNEISEKSEIFDDQFSVERPDGSNFTLKIRSTKLEDSAMYFCASSQKGRGLGANVLTFGAGSRLTVL.

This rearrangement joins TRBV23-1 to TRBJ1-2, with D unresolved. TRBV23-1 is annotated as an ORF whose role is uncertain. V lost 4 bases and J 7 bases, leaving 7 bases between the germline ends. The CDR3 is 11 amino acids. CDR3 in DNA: TGCGCCAGCAGTCCACCCGGTGGCTACACCTTC. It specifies CASSPPGGYTF.

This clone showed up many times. Written as DNA, the CDR3 is TGTGCCATCTCGGCGGACAGCCAGGGTAAATCACCCCTCCACTTT. Translated: CAISADSQGKSPLHF. The chain combines TRBV6-5 with TRBJ1-6; TRBD1 is a possible D gene (6 bases). V was shortened by 10 bases and J by 10 bases, with 23 bases between the two germline ends. The germline V gene has CDR1 MNHEY and CDR2 SVGAGI. The CDR3 consists of 15 residues.

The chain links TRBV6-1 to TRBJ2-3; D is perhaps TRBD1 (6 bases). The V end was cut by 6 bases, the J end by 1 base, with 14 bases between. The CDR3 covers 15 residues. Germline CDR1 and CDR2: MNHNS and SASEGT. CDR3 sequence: CASRRTVFGTDTQYF. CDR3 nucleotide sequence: TGTGCCAGCAGGAGGACAGTCTTCGGCACAGATACGCAGTATTTT.

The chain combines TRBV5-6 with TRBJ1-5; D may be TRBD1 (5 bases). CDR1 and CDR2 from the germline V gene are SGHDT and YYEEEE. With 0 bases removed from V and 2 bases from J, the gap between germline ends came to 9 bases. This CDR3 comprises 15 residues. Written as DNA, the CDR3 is TGTGCCAGCAGCTTGGCAGGGTTGGGCAATCAGCCCCAGCATTTT. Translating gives CASSLAGLGNQPQHF.

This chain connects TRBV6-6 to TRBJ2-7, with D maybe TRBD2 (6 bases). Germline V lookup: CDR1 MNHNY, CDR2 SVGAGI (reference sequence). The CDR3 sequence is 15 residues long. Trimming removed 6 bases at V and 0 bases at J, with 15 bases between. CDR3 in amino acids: CASSLEAGSSYEQYF. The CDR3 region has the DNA TGTGCCAGCAGCTTAGAGGCGGGGTCCTCCTACGAGCAGTACTTC.

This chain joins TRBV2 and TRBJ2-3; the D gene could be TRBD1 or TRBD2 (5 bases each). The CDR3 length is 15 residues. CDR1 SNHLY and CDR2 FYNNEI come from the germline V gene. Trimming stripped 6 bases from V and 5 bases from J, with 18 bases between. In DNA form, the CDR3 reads TGTGCCAGCAGGTGGGGGACCCAGCCGGGAGATACGCAGTATTTT. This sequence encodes CASRWGTQPGDTQYF.

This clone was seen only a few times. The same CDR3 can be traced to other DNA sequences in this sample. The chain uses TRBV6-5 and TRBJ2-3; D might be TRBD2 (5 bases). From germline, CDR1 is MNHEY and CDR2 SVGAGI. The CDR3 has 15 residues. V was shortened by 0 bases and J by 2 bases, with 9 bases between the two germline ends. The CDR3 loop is CASSYSGSYTDTQYF. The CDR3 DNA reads TGTGCCAGCAGTTACTCGGGGAGTTACACAGATACGCAGTATTTT.

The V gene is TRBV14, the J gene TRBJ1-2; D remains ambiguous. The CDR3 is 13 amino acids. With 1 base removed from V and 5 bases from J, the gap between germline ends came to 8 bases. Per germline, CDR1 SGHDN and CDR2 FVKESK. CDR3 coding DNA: TGTGCCAGCAGCCAAGGCTCAGCTTATGGCTACACCTTC. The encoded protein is CASSQGSAYGYTF.

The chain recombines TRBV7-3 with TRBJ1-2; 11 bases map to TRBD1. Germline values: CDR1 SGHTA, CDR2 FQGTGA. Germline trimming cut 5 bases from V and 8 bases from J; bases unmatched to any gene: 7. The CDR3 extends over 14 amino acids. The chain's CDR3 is CASSPGQGASGYTF. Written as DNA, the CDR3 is TGTGCCAGCAGCCCCGGACAGGGGGCGAGCGGCTACACCTTC.

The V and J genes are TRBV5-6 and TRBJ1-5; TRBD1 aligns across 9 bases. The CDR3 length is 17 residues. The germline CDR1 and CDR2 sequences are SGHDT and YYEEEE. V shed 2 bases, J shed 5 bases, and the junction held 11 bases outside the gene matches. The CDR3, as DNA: TGTGCCAGCAGCTTAACCGGGACAGGGAAAAGCTATCAGCCCCAGCATTTT. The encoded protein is CASSLTGTGKSYQPQHF.

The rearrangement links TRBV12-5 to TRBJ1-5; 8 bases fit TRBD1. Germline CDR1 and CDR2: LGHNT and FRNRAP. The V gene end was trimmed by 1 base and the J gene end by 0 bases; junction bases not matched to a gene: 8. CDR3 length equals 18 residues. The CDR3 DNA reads TGTGCTAGTGGTTTGGAACTAAGACAGGGGCGTAGCAATCAGCCCCAGCATTTT. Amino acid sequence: CASGLELRQGRSNQPQHF.

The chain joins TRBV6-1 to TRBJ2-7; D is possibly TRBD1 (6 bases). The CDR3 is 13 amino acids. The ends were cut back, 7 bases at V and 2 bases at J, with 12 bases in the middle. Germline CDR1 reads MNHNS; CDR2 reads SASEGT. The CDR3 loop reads CASTQGRAYEQYF. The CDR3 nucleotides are TGTGCCAGCACCCAGGGGAGAGCCTACGAGCAGTACTTC.

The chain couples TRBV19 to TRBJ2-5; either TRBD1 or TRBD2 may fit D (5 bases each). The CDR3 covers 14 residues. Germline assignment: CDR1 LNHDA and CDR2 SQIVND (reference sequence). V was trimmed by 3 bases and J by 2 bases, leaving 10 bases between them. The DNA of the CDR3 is TGTGCCAGTAGTATGGGAGACAGTCAAGAGACCCAGTACTTC. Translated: CASSMGDSQETQYF.

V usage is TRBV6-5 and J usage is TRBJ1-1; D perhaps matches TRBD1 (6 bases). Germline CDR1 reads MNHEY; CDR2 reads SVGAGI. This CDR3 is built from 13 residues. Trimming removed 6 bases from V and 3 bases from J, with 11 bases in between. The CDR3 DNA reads TGTGCCAGCAGGGTCCCAGGGGACACTGAAGCTTTCTTT. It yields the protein CASRVPGDTEAFF.

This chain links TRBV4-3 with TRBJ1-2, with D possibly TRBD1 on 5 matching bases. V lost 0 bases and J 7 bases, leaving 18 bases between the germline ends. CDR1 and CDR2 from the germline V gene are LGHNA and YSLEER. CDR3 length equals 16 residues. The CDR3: CASSQDFEARQSGYTF. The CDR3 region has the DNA TGCGCCAGCAGCCAAGATTTCGAAGCGAGACAGTCTGGCTACACCTTC.

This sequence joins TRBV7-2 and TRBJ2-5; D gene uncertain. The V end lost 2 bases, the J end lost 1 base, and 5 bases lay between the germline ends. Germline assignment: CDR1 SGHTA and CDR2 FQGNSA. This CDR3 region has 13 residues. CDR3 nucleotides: TGTGCCAGCAGCTTAAACTTCCAAGAGACCCAGTACTTC. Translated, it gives CASSLNFQETQYF.

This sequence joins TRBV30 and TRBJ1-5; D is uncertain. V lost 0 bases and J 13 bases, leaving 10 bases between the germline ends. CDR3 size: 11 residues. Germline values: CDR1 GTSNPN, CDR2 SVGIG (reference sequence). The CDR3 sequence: CAWSVEKEQHF. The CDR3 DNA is TGTGCCTGGAGTGTGGAAAAGGAGCAGCATTTT.

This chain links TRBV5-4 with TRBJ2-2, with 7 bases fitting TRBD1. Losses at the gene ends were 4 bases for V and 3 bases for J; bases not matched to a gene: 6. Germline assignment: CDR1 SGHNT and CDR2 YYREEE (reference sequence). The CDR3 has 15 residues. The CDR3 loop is CASSLRQGYTGELFF. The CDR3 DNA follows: TGTGCCAGCAGCCTCAGACAGGGCTACACCGGGGAGCTGTTTTTT.

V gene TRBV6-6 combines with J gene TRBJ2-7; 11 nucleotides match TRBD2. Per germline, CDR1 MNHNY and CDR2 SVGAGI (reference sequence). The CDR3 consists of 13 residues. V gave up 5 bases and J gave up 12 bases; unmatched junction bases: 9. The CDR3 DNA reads TGTGCCAGCAGTGGGACTAGCGGCGCCAGGTCGTACTTC. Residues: CASSGTSGARSYF.

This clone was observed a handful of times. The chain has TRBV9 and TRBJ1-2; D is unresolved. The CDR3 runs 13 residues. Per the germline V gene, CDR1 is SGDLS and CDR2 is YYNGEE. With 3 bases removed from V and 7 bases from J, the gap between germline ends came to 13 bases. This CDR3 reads CASSATEDGGYTF. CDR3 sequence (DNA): TGTGCCAGCAGCGCTACAGAGGACGGTGGCTACACCTTC. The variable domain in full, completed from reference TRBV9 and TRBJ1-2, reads DSGVTQTPKHLITATGQRVTLRCSPRSGDLSVYWYQQSLDQGLQFLIQYYNGEERAKGNILERFSAQQFPDLHSELNLSSLELGDSALYFCASSATEDGGYTFGSGTRLTVV.

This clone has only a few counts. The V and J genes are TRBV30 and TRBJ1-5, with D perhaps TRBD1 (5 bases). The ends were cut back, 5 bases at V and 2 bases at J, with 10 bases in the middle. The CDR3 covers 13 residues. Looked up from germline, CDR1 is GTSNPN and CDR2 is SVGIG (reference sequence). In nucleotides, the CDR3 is TGTGCCTGGGGGCGGGACGGCAATCAGCCCCAGCATTTT. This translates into CAWGRDGNQPQHF.

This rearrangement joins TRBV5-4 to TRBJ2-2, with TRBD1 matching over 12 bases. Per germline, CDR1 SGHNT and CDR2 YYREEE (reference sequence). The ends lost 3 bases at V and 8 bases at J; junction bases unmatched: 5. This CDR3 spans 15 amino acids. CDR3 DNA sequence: TGTGCCAGCAGCTGGGACAGGGGGCTTTCTGGGGAGCTGTTTTTT. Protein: CASSWDRGLSGELFF.

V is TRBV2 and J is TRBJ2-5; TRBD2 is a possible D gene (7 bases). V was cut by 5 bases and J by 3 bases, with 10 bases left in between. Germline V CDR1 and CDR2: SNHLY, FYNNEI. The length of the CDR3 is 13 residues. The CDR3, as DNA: TGTGCCAGCAGTAGGGAGGGGGAAGAGACCCAGTACTTC. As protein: CASSREGEETQYF. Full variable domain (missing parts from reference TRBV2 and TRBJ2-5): EPEVTQTPSHQVTQMGQEVILRCVPISNHLYFYWYRQILGQKVEFLVSFYNNEISEKSEIFDDQFSVERPDGSNFTLKIRSTKLEDSAMYFCASSREGEETQYFGPGTRLLVL.

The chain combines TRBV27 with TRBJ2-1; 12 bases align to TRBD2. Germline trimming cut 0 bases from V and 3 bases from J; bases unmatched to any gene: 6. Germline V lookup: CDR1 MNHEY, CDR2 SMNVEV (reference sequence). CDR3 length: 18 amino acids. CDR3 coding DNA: TGTGCCAGCAGTTTATCGAAGCTAGCGGGAGGGCGCTACAATGAGCAGTTCTTC. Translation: CASSLSKLAGGRYNEQFF.

The DNA of the CDR3 is TGCGCCAGCAGCTTGTTCCGGGAAAGAGCCCAGTACTTC. This gives the protein CASSLFRERAQYF. The chain employs TRBV5-1 and TRBJ2-5; D might be TRBD2 (5 bases). Trimming cost V 1 base and J 9 bases, with 13 bases left between them. Germline V gene data show CDR1 as SGHRS and CDR2 as YFSETQ. This CDR3 spans 13 amino acids.

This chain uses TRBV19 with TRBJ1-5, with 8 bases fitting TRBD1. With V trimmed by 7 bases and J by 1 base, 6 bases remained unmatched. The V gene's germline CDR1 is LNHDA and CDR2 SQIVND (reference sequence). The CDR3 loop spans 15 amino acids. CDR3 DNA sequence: TGTGCCAGTACCGTAGGACAGGGCAGCAATCAGCCCCAGCATTTT. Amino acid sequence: CASTVGQGSNQPQHF.

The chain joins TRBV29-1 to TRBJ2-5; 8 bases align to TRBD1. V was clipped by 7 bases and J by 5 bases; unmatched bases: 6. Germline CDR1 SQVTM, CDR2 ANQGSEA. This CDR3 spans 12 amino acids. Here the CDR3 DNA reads TGCAGCGCCGCAGGGGGCGGGGAGACCCAGTACTTC. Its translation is CSAAGGGETQYF.